The text below deals with one TCR beta chain. This entry comes from a study of blood T cell repertoires in COVID-19. Study as a whole: Some COVID-19 samples were acute and others convalescent; all came from the United States, Italy and Spain.

This CDR3 is built from 12 residues. CDR1 and CDR2 from the germline V gene are MGHDK and SYGVNS. Trimming removed 7 bases at V and 4 bases at J, with 10 bases between. Per the original data handling: Reference gene primer amplification in the assay estimated nucleated cell counts. Assay: immunoSEQ multiplex PCR; the TCRdb copy retains only in-frame clones and omits some. V, J and clone size reflect that table, while D and trimming were determined from the DNA. The table lists 230,000 or so clones, less than 90% of them singletons, with approximately 20% in the top ten. This TCR was sampled from a man under 40 with active or convalescent COVID-19. This chain joins TRBV25-1 and TRBJ1-1, with D possibly matching TRBD1 (5 bases). What was sequenced was peripheral blood. Written as DNA, the CDR3 is TGTGCCAGCACGGGGGGAGGCACTGAAGCTTTCTTT. This sequence encodes CASTGGGTEAFF. The whole variable domain, filled in from reference TRBV25-1 and TRBJ1-1, reads EADIYQTPRYLVIGTGKKITLECSQTMGHDKMYWYQQDPGMELHLIHYSYGVNSTEKGDLSSESTVSRIRTEHFPLTLESARPSHTSQYLCASTGGGTEAFFGQGTRLTVV.